One T cell receptor beta chain is described in this entry. This clone was observed a single time. Its antigen is still unknown. The input lacks base qualities; no much larger clone sits a single base away. These data come from a study of tumor-infiltrating lymphocytes in localized non-small cell lung cancer (dated by TCRdb to about 2021). A note on the overall study: Patients whose samples were collected after neoadjuvant chemotherapy, as well as both smokers and never-smokers and several histologies, were included in the cohort. Each patient provided resected tumor tissue plus uninvolved lung tissue from the same patient, with the uninvolved lung tissue described as non-adjacent to the tumor. Alongside flow cytometry, multiplex immunofluorescence, RNA-seq, exome sequencing and proteomics, TCR sequencing was applied to the same patients as one of several integrated assays. In total, the ICON cohort consisted of approximately 140 surgical patients with localized non-small cell lung cancer who had their tumors resected. The paired tumor versus uninvolved lung comparison of immunoSEQ T-cell fraction included 45 to 65 patients. What the research found in general, with its limitations: No difference in TCR-derived T-cell fraction was observed between the flow cytometry-defined immunotypes IM1 (good prognosis) and IM2 (poor prognosis). Recurrence-free survival showed no association with tumor T-cell fraction measured by TCR sequencing (p = 0.61). Because assay coverage varied across patients depending on available tissue quantity, TCR sequencing was performed for only a subset of the cohort. Because different pieces of the same tissue were used for different assays, technical variation could not be separated from intratumor heterogeneity. Consistent with immunofluorescence CD3 counts, TCRbeta sequencing supported greater T cell infiltration in tumors than in uninvolved lung tissue.

ICON enrollment began in 2016, and the last patient was enrolled in 2018. Fresh tumor and matched uninvolved tissue for in-depth immune analyses, including TCR sequencing, were collected from a subcohort of 65 to 80 patients. TCR sequencing was performed on DNA isolated from bulk tissue, without cell sorting. From a lookup of the germline V gene, CDR1 and CDR2 are SQVTM and ANQGSEA. V lost 1 base and J lost 6 bases; the stretch between them is 10 bases long. The CDR3 goes from the cysteine to the phenylalanine over 13 residues. The kept DNA is CDR3 alone, 39 bases in frame from the first base. TCR sequencing with the immunoSEQ assay provided the T-cell fraction in tumor and uninvolved lung tissue. Per the source publication's procedure: To analyze survival, patients were divided into a high T-cell fraction group (upper tertile) and a low T-cell fraction group (lower two tertiles), and the two groups were compared using a log-rank test. A signed-rank test was used to test differences in T-cell fraction between paired tumor and uninvolved lung samples. The source is immuneACCESS, and TCRdb retained only in-frame sequences with V and J called. Part of the clones is not carried over; for the studies checked, unresolved V genes explain less than half of this, and the remainder is unexplained. The V and J calls and the clone size are those of that table, but D and trimming were determined from the DNA. The sample table contains about 25,000 clones; only one count was recorded for around 70% of them. Around 15% of the sample rests with the top ten.

The TCR sequence derives from a human donor with non-small cell lung cancer. Recombination linked TRBV29-1 to TRBJ2-1, with the D segment identity uncertain. Sequenced input: lung tumor tissue. The CDR3 reads CSVEVQTGNEQFF. In nucleotide form, the sequence is TGCAGCGTTGAAGTCCAGACGGGCAATGAGCAGTTCTTC.